This is a list of T cell receptor beta chains from one sample in a study of radiotherapy plus CTLA-4 blockade in lung cancer. Data came from immunoSEQ multiplex PCR; TCRdb stores just in-frame clones and leaves some out. Altogether 85,000 to 120,000 clones are present, more than 70% being singletons, with the ten largest covering 2% to 3%. Sequences were derived from peripheral blood, sampled from a patient treated with radiotherapy plus ipilimumab. Receptors originate from a human donor with non-small cell lung cancer that progressed on radiotherapy plus ipilimumab. Some clones in this sample may be carry-over from other donors' samples. CDR3s include the opening cysteine and the closing phenylalanine or tryptophan. The D gene is left open where the match is weak. Clone sizes are given selectively: once, few, many, or a class where the clone is expanded.

j_call v_call d_call clone_size cdr3_aa cdr3_nt
TRBJ2-7 TRBV5-4 - few CASSLEPGVDEQYF TGTGCCAGCAGCTTGGAGCCAGGCGTTGACGAGCAGTACTTC
TRBJ1-5 TRBV19 - - CASSIDRGNQPQHF TGTGCCAGTAGTATAGATAGGGGAAATCAGCCCCAGCATTTT
TRBJ1-4 TRBV4-1 TRBD1 - CASSQEGQGNEKLFF TGCGCCAGCAGCCAAGAAGGACAGGGGAATGAAAAACTGTTTTTT
TRBJ2-5 TRBV9 - - CASSVTGGVEETQYF TGTGCCAGCAGCGTAACGGGGGGCGTAGAAGAGACCCAGTACTTC
TRBJ1-1 TRBV7-3 - - CASSPAGTNTEAFF TGTGCCAGCAGCCCGGCCGGGACGAACACTGAAGCTTTCTTT
TRBJ1-1 TRBV7-6 - - CASSPRGGSEAFF TGTGCCAGCAGCCCAAGAGGTGGGTCTGAAGCTTTCTTT
TRBJ2-7 TRBV7-9 - - CASRGPAYEQYF TGTGCCAGTAGAGGGCCAGCCTACGAGCAGTACTTC
TRBJ2-5 TRBV5-4 - - CASSLGNQETQYF TGTGCCAGCAGCTTAGGAAACCAAGAGACCCAGTACTTC
TRBJ2-1 TRBV7-2 TRBD2 - CASSLVVAGGPGNEQFF TGTGCCAGCAGCTTAGTCGTAGCGGGGGGGCCGGGCAATGAGCAGTTCTTC
TRBJ1-5 TRBV19 - - CASSIVGGGAGQPQHF TGTGCCAGTAGTATAGTAGGGGGGGGCGCGGGTCAGCCCCAGCATTTT
TRBJ2-5 TRBV29-1 - - CSAGDVAGTQYF TGCAGCGCCGGGGACGTTGCGGGGACCCAGTACTTC
TRBJ1-2 TRBV9 TRBD1 - CASSHRTGYGYTF TGTGCCAGCAGCCATCGGACAGGGTATGGCTACACCTTC
TRBJ2-5 TRBV18 - - CASFTGSGIVETQYF TGTGCCAGCTTCACCGGTTCGGGGATTGTAGAGACCCAGTACTTC
TRBJ1-2 TRBV4-3 - few CASSQDPGGYGYTF TGCGCCAGCAGCCAAGACCCGGGGGGCTATGGCTACACCTTC
TRBJ1-6 TRBV9 - - CASSAGHTKYNSPLHF TGTGCCAGCAGCGCTGGACACACCAAATATAATTCACCCCTCCACTTT
TRBJ2-4 TRBV18 - - CASSPEGTKNIQYF TGTGCCAGCTCACCGGAGGGGACCAAAAACATTCAGTACTTC
TRBJ2-7 TRBV7-2 - - CASKANSEQYF TGTGCCAGCAAGGCCAATAGCGAGCAGTACTTC
TRBJ2-7 TRBV28 TRBD1 - CASLQGTAFYF TGTGCCAGCCTCCAGGGGACAGCATTTTACTTC
TRBJ1-1 TRBV7-2 - - CASSLTTEAFF TGTGCCAGCAGCTTAACTACTGAAGCTTTCTTT
TRBJ2-3 TRBV7-2 TRBD2 - CASSPTSGGGTDTQYF TGTGCCAGCAGCCCTACTAGCGGGGGAGGCACAGATACGCAGTATTTT
TRBJ2-3 TRBV18 - - CASQAPGADTQYF TGTGCCAGCCAAGCCCCGGGGGCGGATACGCAGTATTTT
TRBJ1-4 TRBV7-9 TRBD1 - CASSLGTGYPNEKLFF TGTGCCAGCAGCTTAGGGACAGGCTACCCAAATGAAAAACTGTTTTTT
TRBJ2-7 TRBV19 TRBD1 - CASSIRTGTYEQYF TGTGCCAGTAGTATAAGGACAGGGACCTACGAGCAGTACTTC
TRBJ1-6 TRBV4-1 TRBD1 few CASSRQGAESPLHF TGCGCCAGCAGCCGACAGGGGGCGGAATCACCCCTCCACTTT
TRBJ2-5 TRBV29-1 - once CSVDLGNLQETQYF TGCAGCGTTGACTTAGGTAATCTCCAAGAGACCCAGTACTTC
TRBJ2-7 TRBV4-2 TRBD1 few CASSQDQGTGAYEQYF TGTGCCAGCAGCCAAGATCAAGGGACAGGGGCCTACGAGCAGTACTTC
TRBJ1-2 TRBV11-2 - - CASSLKGRWGYTF TGTGCCAGCAGCTTAAAAGGGAGATGGGGCTACACCTTC
TRBJ1-1 TRBV9 - - CASSVGPVQGRGTEAFF TGTGCCAGCAGCGTAGGCCCCGTACAGGGAAGAGGGACTGAAGCTTTCTTT
TRBJ2-7 TRBV28 - once CASSFVGSSYEQYF TGTGCCAGCAGTTTTGTGGGAAGCTCCTACGAGCAGTACTTC
TRBJ2-7 TRBV7-2 - few CASSLGSGKTYEQYF TGTGCCAGCAGCTTAGGCTCGGGGAAAACCTACGAGCAGTACTTC
TRBJ2-7 TRBV19 - - CASSHRDTTYEQYF TGTGCCAGTAGTCATCGGGACACAACCTACGAGCAGTACTTC
TRBJ1-5 TRBV14 - - CASSHGGRNQPQHF TGTGCCAGCAGCCACGGGGGCCGCAATCAGCCCCAGCATTTT
TRBJ2-3 TRBV4-2 TRBD1 - CASSQDERQGVSDTQYF TGTGCCAGCAGCCAAGATGAGAGACAGGGAGTATCAGATACGCAGTATTTT
TRBJ1-3 TRBV18 TRBD1 - CASSPTGGSSGNTIYF TGTGCCAGCTCACCCACAGGGGGGAGCTCTGGAAACACCATATATTTT
TRBJ1-1 TRBV9 TRBD1 - CASSVGDSGNTEAFF TGTGCCAGCAGCGTGGGGGACAGTGGGAACACTGAAGCTTTCTTT
TRBJ2-7 TRBV4-3 - - CASSLSAGSRYEQYF TGCGCCAGCAGCCTAAGTGCGGGATCTCGCTACGAGCAGTACTTC
TRBJ1-2 TRBV9 TRBD1 - CASSAGQGSNYGYTF TGTGCCAGCAGCGCGGGACAGGGATCTAACTATGGCTACACCTTC
TRBJ1-2 TRBV18 - - CASSPPSGYGYTF TGTGCCAGCTCGCCCCCTAGCGGCTATGGCTACACCTTC
TRBJ2-3 TRBV6-5 TRBD2 - CASRNSGASTDTQYF TGTGCCAGCAGGAATAGCGGGGCTAGCACAGATACGCAGTATTTT
TRBJ1-4 TRBV6-5 TRBD1 - CASTRGRGEKLFF TGTGCCAGCACAAGGGGGCGAGGTGAAAAACTGTTTTTT
TRBJ2-5 TRBV5-1 TRBD1 once CASSHGQGETQYF TGCGCCAGCAGCCATGGACAGGGAGAGACCCAGTACTTC
TRBJ2-3 TRBV7-9 TRBD2 - CASSSQLADGADTQYF TGTGCCAGCAGCTCCCAGCTAGCGGATGGGGCAGATACGCAGTATTTT
TRBJ2-3 TRBV19 - - CASSIRVTLLSSTDTQYF TGTGCCAGTAGTATCCGGGTTACCTTACTCTCTAGCACAGATACGCAGTATTTT
TRBJ2-5 TRBV7-3 - - CASSLRTQETQYF TGTGCCAGCAGCTTAAGAACCCAAGAGACCCAGTACTTC
TRBJ2-3 TRBV29-1 - - CSVEPSRGADTQYF TGCAGCGTTGAACCGAGCCGAGGGGCAGATACGCAGTATTTT
TRBJ1-5 TRBV7-6 - - CASSLARDQPQHF TGTGCCAGCAGCTTAGCTAGGGACCAGCCCCAGCATTTT
TRBJ1-2 TRBV7-9 - - CASSLGAGSNGYTF TGTGCCAGCAGCTTAGGGGCAGGGTCGAATGGCTACACCTTC
TRBJ2-7 TRBV6-5 - few CASSYPGTYEQYF TGTGCCAGCAGTTACCCCGGCACCTACGAGCAGTACTTC
TRBJ2-4 TRBV11-2 TRBD2 once CASSAPASGVKNIQYF TGTGCCAGCAGCGCCCCGGCAAGCGGGGTGAAAAACATTCAGTACTTC
TRBJ1-1 TRBV11-2 - few CASSLRYMNTEAFF TGTGCCAGCAGCTTAAGATATATGAACACTGAAGCTTTCTTT